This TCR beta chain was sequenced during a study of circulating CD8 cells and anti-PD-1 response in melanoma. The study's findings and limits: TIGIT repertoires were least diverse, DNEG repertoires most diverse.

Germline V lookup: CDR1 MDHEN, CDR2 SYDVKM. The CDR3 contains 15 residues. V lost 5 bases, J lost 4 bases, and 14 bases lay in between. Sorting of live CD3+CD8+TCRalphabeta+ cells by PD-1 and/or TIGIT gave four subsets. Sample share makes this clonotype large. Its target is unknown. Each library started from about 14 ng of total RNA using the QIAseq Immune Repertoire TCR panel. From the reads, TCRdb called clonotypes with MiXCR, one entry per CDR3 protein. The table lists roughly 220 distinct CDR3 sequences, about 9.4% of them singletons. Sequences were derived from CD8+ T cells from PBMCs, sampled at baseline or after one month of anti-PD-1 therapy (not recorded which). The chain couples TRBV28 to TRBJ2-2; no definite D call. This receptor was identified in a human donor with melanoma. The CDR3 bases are TGTGCCAGCAGTCCCCTGCAGTTCAGCACCGGGGAGCTGTTTTTT. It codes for CASSPLQFSTGELFF.